This passage covers 22 T cell receptor beta chains from one sample sequenced in a study of CD8 T cells in Susac syndrome. RNA totalling 0.5 to 1 ug underwent reverse transcription with random hexamers. Each CDR3 protein gets one entry after TCRdb re-called the immunoSEQ multiplex PCR reads with MiXCR. The table includes some 110,000 distinct CDR3 sequences, about 95% detected once. Material: CD4+ T cells from PBMCs. These receptors all stem from a human donor in good health.

The V and J genes are TRBV20-1 and TRBJ1-1, with D possibly matching TRBD1 (5 bases). Per the germline V gene, CDR1 is DFQATT and CDR2 is SNEGSKA (reference sequence). V lost 3 bases, J lost 1 base, and 6 bases lay in between. The CDR3 is 12 amino acids. The chain's CDR3 is CSARDTNTEAFF. For the CDR3, the DNA is TGCAGTGCTAGGGACACGAACACTGAAGCTTTCTTT.

This chain joins TRBV2 and TRBJ1-5, with TRBD1 matching over 7 bases. The CDR3 consists of 14 residues. The germline V gene encodes CDR1 SNHLY and CDR2 FYNNEI. Trimming at V came to 5 bases and at J to 5 bases, leaving 6 bases not matched to a gene. As DNA, the CDR3 is TGTGCCAGCAGTCGGGGGCAGGGGGATCAGCCCCAGCATTTT. This translates into CASSRGQGDQPQHF.

The J gene is TRBJ2-3, the V gene TRBV7-2; perhaps TRBD1 as D (6 bases). This CDR3 region has 14 residues. The ends were cut back, 3 bases at V and 4 bases at J, with 11 bases in the middle. Germline V CDR1 and CDR2: SGHTA, FQGNSA. This chain's CDR3 is CASSFDRTSDTQYF. For the CDR3, the DNA is TGTGCCAGCAGCTTTGACAGGACCTCAGATACGCAGTATTTT.

The chain links TRBV2 to TRBJ2-1, with D uncertain. CDR1 and CDR2 from the germline V gene are SNHLY and FYNNEI. V lost 2 bases to trimming and J lost 8 bases, with 4 bases between them. The CDR3 runs 11 residues. Here the CDR3 reads CASSEIHEQFF. The CDR3 nucleotides are TGTGCCAGCAGTGAAATTCATGAGCAGTTCTTC.

The V call is TRBV3-1, the J call TRBJ1-2; TRBD1 is a possible D gene (5 bases). The CDR3 extends over 12 amino acids. Trimming shortened V by 1 base and J by 8 bases, and 8 bases separated the two germline ends. Germline lookup yields CDR1 LGHDT and CDR2 YNNKEL (reference sequence). The CDR3, as DNA: TGTGCCAGCAGCCAAGCAGGGAACGGCTACACCTTC. Translation: CASSQAGNGYTF.

J is TRBJ2-3 and V is TRBV20-1, with 7 bases lining up with TRBD1. There are 11 residues in the CDR3. Germline V gene sequence: CDR1 DFQATT, CDR2 SNEGSKA (reference sequence). The V and J ends lost 7 bases and 4 bases, in that order; junction bases with no gene match: 2. The CDR3 protein is CSGQGADTQYF. The CDR3 DNA reads as TGCAGTGGCCAGGGGGCAGATACGCAGTATTTT.

This chain connects TRBV6-2 or TRBV6-3 to TRBJ2-7; 7 positions match TRBD2. Germline loops: CDR1 MNHEY, CDR2 SVGEGT. The CDR3 is 16 residues long. With V trimmed by 6 bases and J by 2 bases, 13 bases remained unmatched. CDR3 residues: CASRPDFGGSPYEQYF. In nucleotides, the CDR3 is TGTGCCAGCAGACCCGACTTTGGCGGGAGTCCCTACGAGCAGTACTTC.

For the CDR3, the DNA is TGTGCCAGCAGCTTGTCCGGGGTTGACAAAAACATTCAGTACTTC. This sequence encodes CASSLSGVDKNIQYF. The V gene is TRBV5-5, the J gene TRBJ2-4; D may be TRBD2 (5 bases). From germline, CDR1 is SGHKS and CDR2 YYEKEE (reference sequence). V shed 1 base and J shed 3 bases, with 11 bases lying between them. This CDR3 region has 15 residues.

The rearrangement joins TRBV20-1 to TRBJ2-7, with 7 bases aligning to TRBD1. V shed 4 bases, J shed 5 bases, and the junction held 5 bases outside the gene matches. The CDR3 has 12 amino acids. CDR1 and CDR2 from the germline V gene are DFQATT and SNEGSKA (reference sequence). The CDR3, as DNA: TGCAGTGCTAACGACAGGGCTCACGAGCAGTACTTC. Translation gives CSANDRAHEQYF.

The chain is built from TRBV7-9 and TRBJ1-1, with TRBD1 matching 11 bases. Germline values: CDR1 SEHNR, CDR2 FQNEAQ (reference sequence). This CDR3 is 15 amino acids long. V lost 3 bases to trimming and J lost 1 base; unmatched junction nucleotides: 1. This chain's CDR3 is CASSLGQGENTEAFF. For the CDR3, the DNA is TGTGCCAGCAGCTTGGGACAGGGGGAGAACACTGAAGCTTTCTTT.

This sequence joins TRBV2 and TRBJ2-1; possibly TRBD1 for D (6 bases). The germline V gene has CDR1 SNHLY and CDR2 FYNNEI. This CDR3 comprises 12 residues. V lost 5 bases and J 8 bases, leaving 10 bases between the germline ends. As DNA, the CDR3 is TGTGCCAGCAGTTTTCAGGGGTATGAGCAGTTCTTC. Protein sequence: CASSFQGYEQFF.

The chain joins TRBV18 to TRBJ1-1; D uncertain. This CDR3 has 15 amino acids. Germline values: CDR1 KGHSH, CDR2 LQKENI. V lost 5 bases, J lost 3 bases, and 16 bases lay in between. This CDR3 is CASSTGTLRDTEAFF. CDR3 sequence (DNA): TGTGCCAGCTCAACGGGCACCCTGCGGGACACTGAAGCTTTCTTT.

The chain employs TRBV3-1 and TRBJ2-4, with 8 bases lining up with TRBD2. Looked up from germline, CDR1 is LGHDT and CDR2 is YNNKEL (reference sequence). V gave up 1 base and J gave up 7 bases; unmatched junction bases: 6. CDR3 length equals 15 residues. CDR3 in DNA: TGTGCCAGCAGCCAAGGAGGGACTAGTAAGAACATTCAGTACTTC. Translation gives CASSQGGTSKNIQYF.

The V and J genes are TRBV6-2 or TRBV6-3 and TRBJ1-1; D not certain. In germline, CDR1 is MNHEY, CDR2 SVGEGT. This CDR3 has 14 amino acids. V gave up 6 bases and J gave up 6 bases, with 17 bases separating them. The DNA of the CDR3 is TGTGCCAGCAGCTCCGTACAGACGTGGTCTGAAGCTTTCTTT. Translated, it gives CASSSVQTWSEAFF.

This clonotype has only one observation. The V and J genes are TRBV20-1 and TRBJ1-5, with D hard to call. The V gene's germline CDR1 is DFQATT and CDR2 SNEGSKA (reference sequence). The CDR3 length is 13 residues. V lost 1 base to trimming and J lost 4 bases, with 8 bases between them. The CDR3, as DNA: TGCAGTGCTAGAGGGACGGAGAATCAGCCCCAGCATTTT. This codes for CSARGTENQPQHF.

The gene calls are TRBV9 and TRBJ2-2; the D is unclear. The length of the CDR3 is 15 residues. Per germline, CDR1 SGDLS and CDR2 YYNGEE. V lost 4 bases to trimming and J lost 2 bases, with 12 bases between them. For the CDR3, the DNA is TGTGCCAGCAGCCTCGAAACTGGCAACACCGGGGAGCTGTTTTTT. This codes for CASSLETGNTGELFF.

This clonotype has more than one count but fewer than ten. The J gene is TRBJ2-7, the V gene TRBV6-2 or TRBV6-3; maybe TRBD2 (6 bases). The germline gives CDR1 MNHEY, CDR2 SVGEGT. V gave up 2 bases and J gave up 1 base, with 15 bases separating them. The CDR3 runs to 16 residues. The CDR3 is CASSYDPGVQSYEQYF. The CDR3 DNA reads as TGTGCCAGCAGTTACGATCCGGGGGTCCAATCCTACGAGCAGTACTTC.

The chain carries TRBV20-1 and TRBJ2-3, with unresolved D. V lost 0 bases to trimming and J lost 0 bases, with 7 bases between them. The CDR3 consists of 14 residues. Germline assignment: CDR1 DFQATT and CDR2 SNEGSKA (reference sequence). CDR3 sequence reads: CSAREGLSTDTQYF. In DNA, the CDR3 is TGCAGTGCTAGAGAAGGATTAAGCACAGATACGCAGTATTTT.

The genes are TRBV2 and TRBJ1-1, with a weak D call TRBD1 (6 bases). The CDR3 contains 13 residues. The V end was cut by 7 bases, the J end by 1 base, with 10 bases between. Germline lookup yields CDR1 SNHLY and CDR2 FYNNEI. The CDR3 loop is CASNPDRNTEAFF. CDR3 in DNA: TGTGCCAGCAATCCGGACAGGAACACTGAAGCTTTCTTT.

This clonotype was observed a handful of times. The chain employs TRBV15 and TRBJ1-2; D call uncertain. The V end lost 4 bases, the J end lost 4 bases, and 10 bases lay between the germline ends. The germline V gene encodes CDR1 LNHNV and CDR2 YYDKDF (reference sequence). The length of the CDR3 is 13 residues. CDR3 nucleotides: TGTGCCACCAGCACCGGACGGAGCTATGGCTACACCTTC. Residues: CATSTGRSYGYTF.

The V call is TRBV5-4, the J call TRBJ1-1; 7 positions match TRBD1. Germline CDR1 SGHNT, CDR2 YYREEE (reference sequence). V shed 5 bases and J 0 bases; nucleotides not matched to a gene: 10. The length of the CDR3 is 16 residues. The CDR3 DNA follows: TGTGCCAGCAGTTCCGGAGGGGGACAGCTGAACACTGAAGCTTTCTTT. As protein: CASSSGGGQLNTEAFF.

The gene calls are TRBV7-2 and TRBJ2-5; tentative D call: TRBD2 (7 bases). Trimming left V 1 base short and J 6 bases short, with 21 bases between. Germline CDR1 reads SGHTA; CDR2 reads FQGNSA. CDR3 length: 17 residues. DNA for the CDR3: TGTGCCAGCAGCTTAGTGGCCCCCAAGGGAGGGGGAAAGACCCAGTACTTC. The encoded protein is CASSLVAPKGGGKTQYF.